The 22 T cell receptor beta chains below all came from one sample that was sequenced in a study of PD-1 blockade in classical Hodgkin lymphoma. Measured with immunoSEQ multiplex PCR; TCRdb has only the in-frame clones, and not every one. Among roughly 16,000 clones listed, approximately 90% were seen once. Stated time point: newly diagnosed, previously untreated cHL patient sample. It was by magnetic negative selection that CD4+ T cells were purified from thawed PBMCs. The sample consisted of CD4+ T cells from blood. These receptors all stem from a human donor with classical Hodgkin lymphoma.

The J gene is TRBJ1-3, the V gene TRBV19, with 9 bases that match TRBD1. The V and J ends lost 3 bases and 4 bases, in that order; junction bases with no gene match: 7. Germline CDR1 is LNHDA and CDR2 is SQIVND (reference sequence). The CDR3 is 16 residues long. CDR3 sequence: CASSISGTGIGNTIYF. In DNA form, the CDR3 reads TGTGCCAGTAGTATCTCCGGGACAGGGATAGGAAACACCATATATTTT.

The chain recombines TRBV5-1 with TRBJ1-3; no clear D gene. Germline assignment: CDR1 SGHRS and CDR2 YFSETQ. CDR3 length: 17 amino acids. V gave up 4 bases and J gave up 0 bases, with 17 bases separating them. Written as DNA, the CDR3 is TGCGCCAGCAGCCCGCGTTTCTTAGGGATCTCTGGAAACACCATATATTTT. Its protein product is CASSPRFLGISGNTIYF. Filled out from reference TRBV5-1 and TRBJ1-3, the complete variable domain reads KAGVTQTPRYLIKTRGQQVTLSCSPISGHRSVSWYQQTPGQGLQFLFEYFSETQRNKGNFPGRFSGRQFSNSRSEMNVSTLELGDSALYLCASSPRFLGISGNTIYFGEGSWLTVV.

This chain joins TRBV7-8 and TRBJ1-5; D is unresolved. In germline, CDR1 is SGHVS, CDR2 FQNEAQ. The V end lost 1 base, the J end lost 0 bases, and 13 bases lay between the germline ends. The CDR3 runs to 17 residues. CDR3 loop: CASSLEVVTNSNQPQHF. CDR3 nucleotides: TGTGCCAGCAGCTTAGAGGTTGTGACAAATAGCAATCAGCCCCAGCATTTT.

This chain links TRBV21-1 with TRBJ2-1; the D segment call TRBD1 is taken from the table without a DNA check. TRBV21-1 is deemed a pseudogene. The CDR3 loop spans 15 amino acids. The CDR3 nucleotides read TGTGCCAGCAGCAAGAAACTGGGCAAATACAATGAGCAGTTCTTC. Amino acids: CASSKKLGKYNEQFF.

The gene calls are TRBV10-3 and TRBJ2-3; D not certain. The length of the CDR3 is 14 residues. Trimming shortened V by 6 bases and J by 1 base, and 11 bases separated the two germline ends. In germline, CDR1 is ENHRY, CDR2 SYGVKD. The CDR3 DNA follows: TGTGCCATCAGGCCCGACGTGGGCACAGATACGCAGTATTTT. It translates to CAIRPDVGTDTQYF.

This clone was seen only once. The V call is TRBV7-9, the J call TRBJ2-1; TRBD1 matches at 8 bases. The CDR3 length is 14 residues. Per the germline V gene, CDR1 is SEHNR and CDR2 is FQNEAQ (reference sequence). V shed 6 bases, J shed 4 bases, and the junction held 5 bases outside the gene matches. The CDR3 loop is CASSLDRVYNEQFF. The CDR3 DNA follows: TGTGCCAGCAGTTTGGACAGGGTTTACAATGAGCAGTTCTTC.

This chain links TRBV7-9 with TRBJ1-5; tentative D call: TRBD1 (5 bases). CDR3 length equals 13 residues. CDR1 and CDR2 from the germline V gene are SEHNR and FQNEAQ (reference sequence). V lost 4 bases and J lost 3, with 7 bases in between. CDR3 sequence reads: CASSSGLNQPQHF. For the CDR3, the DNA is TGTGCCAGCAGCTCGGGGCTCAATCAGCCCCAGCATTTT. Full variable domain (missing parts from reference TRBV7-9 and TRBJ1-5): DTGVSQNPRHKITKRGQNVTFRCDPISEHNRLYWYRQTLGQGPEFLTYFQNEAQLEKSRLLSDRFSAERPKGSFSTLEIQRTEQGDSAMYLCASSSGLNQPQHFGDGTRLSIL.

The chain is built from TRBV28 and TRBJ2-1, with 7 positions matching TRBD2. Germline values: CDR1 MDHEN, CDR2 SYDVKM. V shed 5 bases and J 0 bases; nucleotides not matched to a gene: 4. There are 15 residues in the CDR3. Here the CDR3 DNA reads TGTGCCAGCAGTAGCGGGGAGAGCTCCTACAATGAGCAGTTCTTC. Residues: CASSSGESSYNEQFF.

V and J are TRBV11-2 and TRBJ1-1, with D possibly matching TRBD1 (6 bases). Germline values: CDR1 SGHAT, CDR2 FQNNGV. V was cut by 2 bases and J by 4 bases, with 17 bases left in between. This CDR3 is 16 amino acids long. The CDR3 is CASSLTGGRAGTEAFF. Here the CDR3 DNA reads TGTGCCAGCAGCTTAACGGGGGGCAGGGCCGGCACTGAAGCTTTCTTT.

V is TRBV28 and J is TRBJ1-2; a weak D match, TRBD1 (6 bases). Trimming removed 6 bases at V and 2 bases at J, with 10 bases between. CDR1 MDHEN and CDR2 SYDVKM come from the germline V gene. CDR3 length: 13 residues. The CDR3 coding sequence is TGTGCCAGCAGCCAGACAGGCAACTATGGCTACACCTTC. It encodes CASSQTGNYGYTF.

The chain employs TRBV18 and TRBJ1-4; 7 bases align to TRBD1. CDR3 length: 16 residues. The J segment lost 0 bases and the V segment lost 5 bases, leaving 6 bases of the junction unmatched. Germline V gene lookup returns CDR1 KGHSH and CDR2 LQKENI. Written as DNA, the CDR3 is TGTGCCAGCTCAGCGGGACAGCAAGCAACTAATGAAAAACTGTTTTTT. It translates to CASSAGQQATNEKLFF.

The chain is built from TRBV2 and TRBJ2-3, with 9 bases matching TRBD1. V lost 6 bases and J lost 3; bases outside the gene matches: 13. CDR1 and CDR2 (germline): SNHLY, FYNNEI. This CDR3 spans 17 amino acids. The CDR3 DNA reads TGTGCCAGCAGGCGTTTGGGATCCGGGACAGGGACAGATACGCAGTATTTT. It is translated as CASRRLGSGTGTDTQYF.

The chain joins TRBV2 to TRBJ2-7; D gene ambiguous. V was trimmed by 3 bases and J by 0 bases, leaving 6 bases between them. The CDR3 totals 13 residues. CDR1 is SNHLY, CDR2 FYNNEI, per germline. CDR3 residues: CASSDSGSYEQYF. The CDR3, as DNA: TGTGCCAGCAGTGATTCAGGCTCCTACGAGCAGTACTTC.

The gene calls are TRBV18 and TRBJ1-5; 11 bases map to TRBD1. Unmatched junction bases numbered 8, after V lost 6 bases and J lost 4 bases. The length of the CDR3 is 16 residues. In germline, CDR1 is KGHSH, CDR2 LQKENI. The CDR3 spells CASSRPGTGGNQPQHF. CDR3 in DNA: TGTGCCAGCTCGCGACCCGGGACAGGGGGGAATCAGCCCCAGCATTTT.

J is TRBJ2-1 and V is TRBV13; 8 bases are a match to TRBD2. CDR1 is PRHDT and CDR2 is FYEKMQ in the germline V gene (reference sequence). The ends lost 2 bases at V and 4 bases at J; junction bases unmatched: 10. This CDR3 is built from 17 residues. CDR3 sequence (DNA): TGTGCCAGCAGCTTAATCGCCAGCGGGAGAACGTACAATGAGCAGTTCTTC. Translation: CASSLIASGRTYNEQFF.

J is TRBJ2-7 and V is TRBV7-9; no reliable D call. The CDR3 extends over 13 amino acids. V was clipped by 1 base and J by 3 bases, with 7 bases between them. Germline assignment: CDR1 SEHNR and CDR2 FQNEAQ (reference sequence). The CDR3 region has the DNA TGTGCCAGCAGCTTAGAAGGAATCTACGAGCAGTACTTC. Translated, it gives CASSLEGIYEQYF.

This sequence joins TRBV29-1 and TRBJ2-5; 7 bases agree with TRBD2. Germline V gene sequence: CDR1 SQVTM, CDR2 ANQGSEA. V was pared by 5 bases and J by 4 bases, with 7 bases of the junction left unmatched. The CDR3 is made up of 13 amino acids. The CDR3 coding sequence is TGCAGCGTTTCCAAGGGACTACCAGAGACCCAGTACTTC. Protein: CSVSKGLPETQYF.

The chain has TRBV18 and TRBJ2-1; D unclear. In germline, CDR1 is KGHSH, CDR2 LQKENI. The CDR3 has 14 amino acids. The V end lost 2 bases, the J end lost 7 bases, and 12 bases lay between the germline ends. The CDR3 coding sequence is TGTGCCAGCTCACCAGCTACTGGGAAGAATGAGCAGTTCTTC. Translation: CASSPATGKNEQFF.

The chain recombines TRBV19 with TRBJ2-7, with TRBD1 matching over 9 bases. Germline values: CDR1 LNHDA, CDR2 SQIVND (reference sequence). V lost 8 bases, J lost 0 bases, and 2 bases stayed unmatched. The CDR3 contains 13 residues. CDR3: CASRDRVSYEQYF. Written as DNA, the CDR3 is TGTGCCAGTCGGGACAGGGTCTCCTACGAGCAGTACTTC.

The rearrangement joins TRBV5-1 to TRBJ2-2, with a tentative D call TRBD1 (5 bases). The germline V gene has CDR1 SGHRS and CDR2 YFSETQ. The CDR3 length is 14 residues. V lost 3 bases and J 4 bases, leaving 10 bases between the germline ends. CDR3 coding DNA: TGCGCCAGCAGCTCTCAAGGGGTCACCGGGGAGCTGTTTTTT. Translating it yields CASSSQGVTGELFF.

V is TRBV9 and J is TRBJ2-1, with 10 positions matching TRBD2. This CDR3 is 16 amino acids long. Trimming took 2 bases from V and 5 from J; bases not matched to a gene: 7. CDR1 and CDR2 (germline): SGDLS, YYNGEE. DNA of the CDR3: TGTGCCAGCAGCGTTGCCGGGACTAGCGCCCACAATGAGCAGTTCTTC. It codes for CASSVAGTSAHNEQFF.

This chain links TRBV27 with TRBJ1-5; 7 bases line up with TRBD1. Germline assignment: CDR1 MNHEY and CDR2 SMNVEV (reference sequence). The V and J ends lost 5 bases and 2 bases, in that order; junction bases with no gene match: 6. This CDR3 is 15 amino acids long. The CDR3 DNA reads as TGTGCCAGCAGTCCGGACAGGCTCGGCAATCAGCCCCAGCATTTT. Its translation is CASSPDRLGNQPQHF.